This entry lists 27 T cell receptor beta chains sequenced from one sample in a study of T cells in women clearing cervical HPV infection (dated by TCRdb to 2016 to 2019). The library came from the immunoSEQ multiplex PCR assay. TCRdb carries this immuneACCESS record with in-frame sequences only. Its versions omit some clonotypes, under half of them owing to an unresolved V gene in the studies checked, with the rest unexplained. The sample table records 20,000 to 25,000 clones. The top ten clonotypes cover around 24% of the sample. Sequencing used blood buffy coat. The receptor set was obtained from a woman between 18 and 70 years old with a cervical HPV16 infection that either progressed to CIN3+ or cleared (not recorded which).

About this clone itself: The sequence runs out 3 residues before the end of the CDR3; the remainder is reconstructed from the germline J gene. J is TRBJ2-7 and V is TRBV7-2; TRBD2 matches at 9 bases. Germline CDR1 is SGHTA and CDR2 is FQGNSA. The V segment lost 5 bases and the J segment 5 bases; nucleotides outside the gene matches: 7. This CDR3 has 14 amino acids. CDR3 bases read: TGTGCCAGCAGCCCAATAGCGGGAGTCCACGAG. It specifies CASSPIAGVHE. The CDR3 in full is CASSPIAGVHEQYF.

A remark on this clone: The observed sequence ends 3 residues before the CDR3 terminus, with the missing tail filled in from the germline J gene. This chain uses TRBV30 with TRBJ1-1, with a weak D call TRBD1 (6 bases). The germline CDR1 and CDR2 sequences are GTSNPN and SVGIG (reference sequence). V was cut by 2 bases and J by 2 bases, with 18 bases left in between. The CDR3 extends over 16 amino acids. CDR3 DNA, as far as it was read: TGTGCCTGGAGTAATTTAGGCGGGGGCGGAAACACTGAA. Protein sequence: CAWSNLGGGGNTE. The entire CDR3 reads CAWSNLGGGGNTEAFF.

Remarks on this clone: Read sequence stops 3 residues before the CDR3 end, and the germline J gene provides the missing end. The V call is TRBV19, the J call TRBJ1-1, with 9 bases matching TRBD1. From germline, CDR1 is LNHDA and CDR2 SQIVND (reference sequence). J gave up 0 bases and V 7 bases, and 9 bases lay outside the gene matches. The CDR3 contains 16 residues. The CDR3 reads CASTTTGGRMNTEAFF. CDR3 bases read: TGTGCCAGTACCACAACAGGGGGCCGGATGAACACTGAA. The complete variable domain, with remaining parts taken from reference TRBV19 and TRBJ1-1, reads DGGITQSPKYLFRKEGQNVTLSCEQNLNHDAMYWYRQDPGQGLRLIYYSQIVNDFQKGDIAEGYSVSREKKESFPLTVTSAQKNPTAFYLCASTTTGGRMNTEAFFGQGTRLTVV.

The part of the CDR3 DNA that was read is TGTGCCAGCAGTAAACCCGGGACAGAAATCACAGATACG. It yields the protein CASSKPGTEITDT. The CDR3 in its entirety is CASSKPGTEITDTQYF. The chain is built from TRBV12-3 or TRBV12-4 and TRBJ2-3; 7 bases agree with TRBD1. The read gets to within 3 residues of the CDR3 end, and the germline J gene fills in the rest. The length of the CDR3 is 16 residues. The ends lost 5 bases at V and 2 bases at J; junction bases unmatched: 10.

CDR3 sequence: CAWTLFWKDRIFTDTYTF. The sequenced part of the CDR3 DNA is TGTGCCTGGACGCTCTTTTGGAAGGACAGAATATTCACAGATACC. The chain recombines TRBV30 with TRBJ1-2; the D gene is possibly TRBD1 (6 bases). The read terminates 3 residues before the CDR3 end, so the remaining end is supplied by the germline J gene. The CDR3 spans 18 residues. Germline-derived CDR1 and CDR2 are GTSNPN and SVGIG (reference sequence).

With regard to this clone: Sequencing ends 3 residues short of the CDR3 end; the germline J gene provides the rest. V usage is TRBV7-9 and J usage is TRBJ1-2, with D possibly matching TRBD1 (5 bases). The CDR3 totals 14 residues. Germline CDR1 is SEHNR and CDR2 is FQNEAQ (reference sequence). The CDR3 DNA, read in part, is TGTGCCAGCAGCCGGGGGGGAGCCCCGGGCGAC. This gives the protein CASSRGGAPGD. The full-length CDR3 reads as CASSRGGAPGDYTF. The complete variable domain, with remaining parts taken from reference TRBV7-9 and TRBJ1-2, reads DTGVSQNPRHKITKRGQNVTFRCDPISEHNRLYWYRQTLGQGPEFLTYFQNEAQLEKSRLLSDRFSAERPKGSFSTLEIQRTEQGDSAMYLCASSRGGAPGDYTFGSGTRLTVV.

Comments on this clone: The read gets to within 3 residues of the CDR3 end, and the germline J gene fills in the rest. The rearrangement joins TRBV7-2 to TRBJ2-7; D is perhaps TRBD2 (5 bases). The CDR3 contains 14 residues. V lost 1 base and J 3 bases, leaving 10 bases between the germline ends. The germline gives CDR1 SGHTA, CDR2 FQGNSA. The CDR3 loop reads CASSLGSGYYEQYF. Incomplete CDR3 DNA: TGTGCCAGCAGCTTAGGGAGCGGATACTACGAG. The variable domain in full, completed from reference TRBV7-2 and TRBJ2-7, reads GAGVSQSPSNKVTEKGKDVELRCDPISGHTALYWYRQSLGQGLEFLIYFQGNSAPDKSGLPSDRFSAERTGGSVSTLTIQRTQQEDSAVYLCASSLGSGYYEQYFGPGTRLTVT.

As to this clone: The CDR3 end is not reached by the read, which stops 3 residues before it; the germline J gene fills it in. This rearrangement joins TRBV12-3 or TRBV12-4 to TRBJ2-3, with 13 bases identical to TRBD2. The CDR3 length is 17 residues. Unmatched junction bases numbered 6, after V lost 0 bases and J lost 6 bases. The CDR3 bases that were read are TGTGCCAGCAGTTTAGCAGGACTAGCGGGGGTTGTGGATACG. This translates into CASSLAGLAGVVDT. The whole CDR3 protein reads CASSLAGLAGVVDTQYF.

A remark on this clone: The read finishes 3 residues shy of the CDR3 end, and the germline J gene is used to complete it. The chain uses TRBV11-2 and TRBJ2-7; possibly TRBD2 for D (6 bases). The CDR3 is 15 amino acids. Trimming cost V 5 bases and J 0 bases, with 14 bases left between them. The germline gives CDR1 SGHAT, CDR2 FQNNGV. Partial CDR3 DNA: TGTGCCAGCAGCCCGGAGGGTTTAAGCTCCTACGAG. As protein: CASSPEGLSSYE. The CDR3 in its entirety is CASSPEGLSSYEQYF.

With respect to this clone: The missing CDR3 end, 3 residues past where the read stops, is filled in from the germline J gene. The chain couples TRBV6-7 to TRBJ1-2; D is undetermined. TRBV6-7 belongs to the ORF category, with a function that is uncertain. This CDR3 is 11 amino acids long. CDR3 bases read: TGTGCCAGCTTACGGGTCAGAGGC. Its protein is CASLRVRG. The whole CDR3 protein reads CASLRVRGYTF.

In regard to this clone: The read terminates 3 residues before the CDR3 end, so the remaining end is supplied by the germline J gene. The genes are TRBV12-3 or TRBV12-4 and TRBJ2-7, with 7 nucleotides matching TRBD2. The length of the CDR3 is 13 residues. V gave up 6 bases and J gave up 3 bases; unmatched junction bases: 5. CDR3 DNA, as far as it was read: TGTGCCAGCAGCAATCTAGCGGACTACGAG. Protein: CASSNLADYE. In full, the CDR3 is CASSNLADYEQYF.

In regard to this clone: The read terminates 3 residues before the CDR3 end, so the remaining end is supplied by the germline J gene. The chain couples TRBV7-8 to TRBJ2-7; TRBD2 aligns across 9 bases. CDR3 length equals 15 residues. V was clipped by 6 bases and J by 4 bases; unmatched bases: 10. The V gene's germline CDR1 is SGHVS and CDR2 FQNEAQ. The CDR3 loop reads CASSYGASGTYEQYF. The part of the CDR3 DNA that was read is TGTGCCAGCAGTTACGGGGCTAGCGGGACGTACGAG.

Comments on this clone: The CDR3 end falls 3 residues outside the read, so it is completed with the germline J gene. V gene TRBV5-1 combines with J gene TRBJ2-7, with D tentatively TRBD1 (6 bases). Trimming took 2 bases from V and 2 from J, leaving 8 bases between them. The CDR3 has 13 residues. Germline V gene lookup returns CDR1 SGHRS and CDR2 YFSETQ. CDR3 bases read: TGCGCCAGCAGCTTAAGGACAGCCTACGAG. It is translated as CASSLRTAYE. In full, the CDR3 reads CASSLRTAYEQYF. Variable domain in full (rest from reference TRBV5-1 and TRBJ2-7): KAGVTQTPRYLIKTRGQQVTLSCSPISGHRSVSWYQQTPGQGLQFLFEYFSETQRNKGNFPGRFSGRQFSNSRSEMNVSTLELGDSALYLCASSLRTAYEQYFGPGTRLTVT.

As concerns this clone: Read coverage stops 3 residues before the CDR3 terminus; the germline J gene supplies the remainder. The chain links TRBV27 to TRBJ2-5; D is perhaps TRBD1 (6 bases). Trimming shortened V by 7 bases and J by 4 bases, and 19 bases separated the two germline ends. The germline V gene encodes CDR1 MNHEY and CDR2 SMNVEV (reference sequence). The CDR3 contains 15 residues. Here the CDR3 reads CASTTMGAGRETQYF. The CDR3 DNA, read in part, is TGTGCCAGCACCACCATGGGGGCAGGGCGAGAGACC.

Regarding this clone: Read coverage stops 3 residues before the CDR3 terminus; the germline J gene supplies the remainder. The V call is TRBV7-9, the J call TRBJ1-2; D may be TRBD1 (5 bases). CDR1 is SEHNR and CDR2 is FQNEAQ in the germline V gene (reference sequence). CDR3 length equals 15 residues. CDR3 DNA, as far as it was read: TGTGCCAGCAGCTTAGGGGGCCCCAGCTCCTACGAC. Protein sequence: CASSLGGPSSYD. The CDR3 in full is CASSLGGPSSYDYTF.

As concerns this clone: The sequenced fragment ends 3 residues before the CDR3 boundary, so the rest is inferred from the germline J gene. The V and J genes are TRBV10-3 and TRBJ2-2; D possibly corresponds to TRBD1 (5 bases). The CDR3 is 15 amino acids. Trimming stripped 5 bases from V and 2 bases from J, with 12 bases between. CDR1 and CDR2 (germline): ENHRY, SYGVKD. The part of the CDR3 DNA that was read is TGTGCCATCAGTAGGGGAAGGGGCAACACCGGGGAG. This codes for CAISRGRGNTGE. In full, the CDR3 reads CAISRGRGNTGELFF.

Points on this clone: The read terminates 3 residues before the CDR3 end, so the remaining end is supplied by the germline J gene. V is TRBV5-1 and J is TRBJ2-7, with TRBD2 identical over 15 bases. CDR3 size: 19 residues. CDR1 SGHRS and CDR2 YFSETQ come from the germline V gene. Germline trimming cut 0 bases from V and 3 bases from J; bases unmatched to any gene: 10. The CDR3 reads CASSLDPHGTSGRYYEQYF. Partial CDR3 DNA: TGCGCCAGCAGCTTGGATCCCCACGGGACTAGCGGGAGGTACTACGAG.

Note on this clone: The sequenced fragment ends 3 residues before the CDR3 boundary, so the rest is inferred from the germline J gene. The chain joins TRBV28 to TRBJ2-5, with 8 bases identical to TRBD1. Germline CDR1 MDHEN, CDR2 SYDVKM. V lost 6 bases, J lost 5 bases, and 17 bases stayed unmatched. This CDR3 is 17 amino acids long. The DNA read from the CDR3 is TGTGCCAGCAGCTACCTCCGGCAGGGGGCGGTTCGGGAGACC. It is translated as CASSYLRQGAVRET. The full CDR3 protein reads CASSYLRQGAVRETQYF.

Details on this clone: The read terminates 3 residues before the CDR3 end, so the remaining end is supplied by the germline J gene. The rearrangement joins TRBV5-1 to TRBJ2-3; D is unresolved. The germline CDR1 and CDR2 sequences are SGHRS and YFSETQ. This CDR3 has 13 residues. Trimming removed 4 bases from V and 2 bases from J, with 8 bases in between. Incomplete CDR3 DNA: TGCGCCAGCAGCATACTCCCCACAGATACG. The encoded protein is CASSILPTDT. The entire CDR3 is CASSILPTDTQYF.

The CDR3 DNA, read in part, is TGCGCCAGCAGCCTGGACAGGGCCTCAGGC. Translated, it gives CASSLDRASG. The entire CDR3 is CASSLDRASGYTF. J is TRBJ1-2 and V is TRBV5-1; 8 bases map to TRBD1. Sequencing ends 3 residues short of the CDR3 end; the germline J gene provides the rest. Germline lookup yields CDR1 SGHRS and CDR2 YFSETQ. The CDR3 consists of 13 residues. The full variable domain, in which reference TRBV5-1 and TRBJ1-2 provide the parts outside the CDR3, is KAGVTQTPRYLIKTRGQQVTLSCSPISGHRSVSWYQQTPGQGLQFLFEYFSETQRNKGNFPGRFSGRQFSNSRSEMNVSTLELGDSALYLCASSLDRASGYTFGSGTRLTVV.

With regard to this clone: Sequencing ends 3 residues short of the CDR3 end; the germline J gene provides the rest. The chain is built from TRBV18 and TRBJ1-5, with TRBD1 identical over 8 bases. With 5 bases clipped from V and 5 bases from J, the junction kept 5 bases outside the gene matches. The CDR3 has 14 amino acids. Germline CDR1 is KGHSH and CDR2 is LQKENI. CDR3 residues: CASSEGQGYQPQHF. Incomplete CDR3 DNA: TGTGCCAGCTCAGAAGGACAGGGTTATCAGCCC.

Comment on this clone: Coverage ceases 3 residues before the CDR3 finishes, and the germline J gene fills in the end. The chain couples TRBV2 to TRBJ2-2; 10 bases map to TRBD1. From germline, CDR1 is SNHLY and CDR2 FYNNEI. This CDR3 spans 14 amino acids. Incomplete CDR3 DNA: TGTGCCAGCAGACAGACAGGGGGCAGTGAAAAG. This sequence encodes CASRQTGGSEK. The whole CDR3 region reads CASRQTGGSEKLFF.

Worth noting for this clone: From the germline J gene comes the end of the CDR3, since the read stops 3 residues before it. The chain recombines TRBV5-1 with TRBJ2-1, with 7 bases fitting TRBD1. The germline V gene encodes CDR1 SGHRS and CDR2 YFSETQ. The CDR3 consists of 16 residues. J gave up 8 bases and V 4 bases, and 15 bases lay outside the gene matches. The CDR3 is CASSPLPAGGRDEQFF. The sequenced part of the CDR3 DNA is TGCGCCAGCAGCCCCCTCCCGGCAGGGGGTAGAGATGAG.

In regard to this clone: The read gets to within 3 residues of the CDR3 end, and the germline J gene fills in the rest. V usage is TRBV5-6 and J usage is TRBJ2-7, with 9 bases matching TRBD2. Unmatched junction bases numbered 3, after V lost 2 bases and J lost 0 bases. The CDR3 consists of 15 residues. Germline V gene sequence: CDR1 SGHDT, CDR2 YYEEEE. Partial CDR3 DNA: TGTGCCAGCAGCTTCTCAGCGGGAGGCTCCTACGAG. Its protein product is CASSFSAGGSYE. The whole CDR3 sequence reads CASSFSAGGSYEQYF.

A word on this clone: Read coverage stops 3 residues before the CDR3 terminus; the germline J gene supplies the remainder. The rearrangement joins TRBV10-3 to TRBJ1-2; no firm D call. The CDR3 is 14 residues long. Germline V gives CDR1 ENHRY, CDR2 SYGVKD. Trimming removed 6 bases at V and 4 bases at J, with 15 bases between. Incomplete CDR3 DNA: TGTGCCATCAGCGATTCTCCTGCTAGCTATGGC. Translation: CAISDSPASYG. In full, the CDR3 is CAISDSPASYGYTF.

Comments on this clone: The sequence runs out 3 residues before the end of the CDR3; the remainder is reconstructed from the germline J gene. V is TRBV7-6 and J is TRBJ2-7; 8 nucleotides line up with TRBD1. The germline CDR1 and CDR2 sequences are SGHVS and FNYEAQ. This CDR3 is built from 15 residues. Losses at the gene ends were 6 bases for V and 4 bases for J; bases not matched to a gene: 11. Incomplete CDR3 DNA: TGTGCCAGCAGACAAGAAACCGGACAGGGATACGAG. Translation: CASRQETGQGYE. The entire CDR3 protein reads CASRQETGQGYEQYF. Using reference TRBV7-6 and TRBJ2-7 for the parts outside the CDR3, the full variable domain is GAGVSQSPRYKVTKRGQDVALRCDPISGHVSLYWYRQALGQGPEFLTYFNYEAQQDKSGLPNDRFSAERPEGSISTLTIQRTEQRDSAMYRCASRQETGQGYEQYFGPGTRLTVT.

CDR3 region: CASGQGAGGYTF. The covered CDR3 bases are TGTGCCAGCGGACAGGGTGCAGGGGGC. The chain links TRBV12-3 or TRBV12-4 to TRBJ1-2; TRBD1 agrees at 8 bases. The CDR3 end lies 3 residues beyond the end of the read and is filled in from the germline J gene. The CDR3 has 12 residues.